These T cell receptor beta chains were read from a single sample in a study of blood T cell repertoires in COVID-19. Profiled with immunoSEQ multiplex PCR; TCRdb holds only in-frame clones, not every one. The sample comprises about 220,000 clones, roughly 84% of which are singletons, and 2% to 2.5% rests with the top ten. Sequenced: peripheral blood. The origin of the receptors is a woman between 55 and 75 years old with acute or convalescent COVID-19. Each CDR3 is given with its conserved first and last residue. The D gene is left open where the match is weak. A row's size may be missing; if present it is once, few, many or a size class.

v_gene,d_gene,abundance,j_gene,CDR3nt,CDR3aa
TRBV30,TRBD1,-,TRBJ1-6,TGTGCCTGGACGGGACAGGGGGGACCCCTCCACTTT,CAWTGQGGPLHF
TRBV7-6,-,-,TRBJ2-2,TGTGCCAGCAGCTTAGCTCGGAGCGGGGAGCTGTTTTTT,CASSLARSGELFF
TRBV9,TRBD1,few,TRBJ1-3,TGTGCCAGCAGCGTCGACACACTCGACAGGGAGTTAAGAAACACCATATATTTT,CASSVDTLDRELRNTIYF
TRBV28,TRBD1,-,TRBJ1-2,TGTGCCAGCAGTTCCCCAGGGGGGTCCAATGGCTACACCTTC,CASSSPGGSNGYTF
TRBV7-9,-,-,TRBJ2-5,TGTGCCAGCAGCCCCACGGGGATAGAGACCCAGTACTTC,CASSPTGIETQYF
TRBV9,-,-,TRBJ1-2,TGTGCCAGCAGCGTAGGGCCGGGGGGCGACTATGGCTACACCTTC,CASSVGPGGDYGYTF
TRBV15,TRBD1,-,TRBJ2-7,TGTGCCACCAGCAGTAGGACAGGGGGATCCTACGAGCAGTACTTC,CATSSRTGGSYEQYF
TRBV5-3,-,-,TRBJ1-5,TGTGCCAGAAGCTTGGTTGGAGGGAGGAATCAGCCCCAGCATTTT,CARSLVGGRNQPQHF
TRBV12-3/TRBV12-4,TRBD1,-,TRBJ1-2,TGTGCCAGCAGCCCGGACAGGGTCGGAGGCTACACCTTC,CASSPDRVGGYTF
TRBV5-1,TRBD2,once,TRBJ2-2,TGCGCCAGCAGCCACTCTAGCGGGGGGAACACCGGGGAGCTGTTTTTT,CASSHSSGGNTGELFF
TRBV5-1,-,once,TRBJ2-7,TGCGCCAGCAGCTTGGCACAAACCTACGAGCAGTACTTC,CASSLAQTYEQYF
TRBV27,TRBD1,-,TRBJ1-5,TGTGCCAGCAGTGCGGGACAGGGTAACAATCAGCCCCAGCATTTT,CASSAGQGNNQPQHF
TRBV19,-,-,TRBJ1-1,TGTGCCAGTCGACACGAAGCGAACACTGAAGCTTTCTTT,CASRHEANTEAFF
TRBV9,-,-,TRBJ2-2,TGTGCCAGCAGCGTAGCCTCTAGCTTTAACACCGGGGAGCTGTTTTTT,CASSVASSFNTGELFF
TRBV10-3,-,-,TRBJ2-3,TGTGCCATCAGTGGGCAGGGCACAGATACGCAGTATTTT,CAISGQGTDTQYF
TRBV5-1,-,-,TRBJ1-1,TGCGCCAGCAGCTTGGGTATATGGGGGCAGATGAACACTGAAGCTTTCTTT,CASSLGIWGQMNTEAFF
TRBV6-5,TRBD1,-,TRBJ2-7,TGTGCCAGCAGGGCGTGGGACAGTTCCTACGAGCAGTACTTC,CASRAWDSSYEQYF
TRBV7-2,-,few,TRBJ2-1,TGTGCCAGCAGCTTAGACAGGCAGGGCTACAATGAGCAGTTCTTC,CASSLDRQGYNEQFF
TRBV7-2,-,-,TRBJ1-3,TGTGCCAGCAGCTTAGAACAGACTGGAAACACCATATATTTT,CASSLEQTGNTIYF
TRBV6-1,TRBD2,-,TRBJ2-3,TGTGCCAGCAGTGAAATGGGGAGGGGTGATACGCAGTATTTT,CASSEMGRGDTQYF
TRBV6-5,-,-,TRBJ1-1,TGTGCCATCAATCAAAGGGGCGGAAGGACTGAAGCTTTCTTT,CAINQRGGRTEAFF
TRBV4-1,-,once,TRBJ1-5,TGCGCCAGCAGTTACGACAAGGGCAATCAGCCCCAGCATTTT,CASSYDKGNQPQHF
TRBV7-9,TRBD1,-,TRBJ2-7,TGTGCCAGCAGCTTGGTCTCAGGGGGCCGAATCTACGAGCAGTACTTC,CASSLVSGGRIYEQYF
TRBV6-5,-,-,TRBJ1-2,TGTGCCAGCGGAGTGGCACTTGAAGGCTACACCTTC,CASGVALEGYTF
TRBV7-8,TRBD1,-,TRBJ1-5,TGTGCCAGCAGCTCCGACAGGGGAAATAGCAATCAGCCCCAGCATTTT,CASSSDRGNSNQPQHF
TRBV5-1,TRBD2,-,TRBJ2-5,TGCGCCAGCAGCTTAGGGACTAGCATCTCGAGTCGGGAGACCCAGTACTTC,CASSLGTSISSRETQYF